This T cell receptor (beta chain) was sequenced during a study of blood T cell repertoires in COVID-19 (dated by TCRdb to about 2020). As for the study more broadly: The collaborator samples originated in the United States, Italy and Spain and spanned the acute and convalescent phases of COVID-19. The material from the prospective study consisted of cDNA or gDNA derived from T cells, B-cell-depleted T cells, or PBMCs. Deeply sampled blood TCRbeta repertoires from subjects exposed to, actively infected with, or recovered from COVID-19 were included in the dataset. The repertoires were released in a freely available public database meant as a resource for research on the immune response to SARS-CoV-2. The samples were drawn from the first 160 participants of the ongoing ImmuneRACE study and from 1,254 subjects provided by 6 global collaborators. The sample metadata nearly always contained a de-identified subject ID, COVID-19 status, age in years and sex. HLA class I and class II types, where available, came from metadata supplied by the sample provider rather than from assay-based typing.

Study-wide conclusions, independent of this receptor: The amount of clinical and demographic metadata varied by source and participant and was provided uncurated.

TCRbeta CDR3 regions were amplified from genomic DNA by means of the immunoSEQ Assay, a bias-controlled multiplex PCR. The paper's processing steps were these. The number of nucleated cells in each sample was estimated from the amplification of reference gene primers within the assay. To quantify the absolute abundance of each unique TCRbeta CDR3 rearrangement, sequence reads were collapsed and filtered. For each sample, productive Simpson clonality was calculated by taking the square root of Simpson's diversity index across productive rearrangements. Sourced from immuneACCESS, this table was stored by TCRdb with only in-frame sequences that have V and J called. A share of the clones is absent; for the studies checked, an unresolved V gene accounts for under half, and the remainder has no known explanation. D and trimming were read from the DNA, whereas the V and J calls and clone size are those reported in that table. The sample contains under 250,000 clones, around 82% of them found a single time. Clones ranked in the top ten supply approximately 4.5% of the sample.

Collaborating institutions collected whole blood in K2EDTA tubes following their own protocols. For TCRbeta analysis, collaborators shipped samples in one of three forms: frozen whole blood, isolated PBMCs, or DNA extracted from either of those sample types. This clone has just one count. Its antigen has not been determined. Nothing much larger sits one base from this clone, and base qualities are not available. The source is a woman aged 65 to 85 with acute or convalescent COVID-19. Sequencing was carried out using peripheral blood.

The nucleotide sequence reads as follows: TGTGCCAGCAGTGAAGCAGCGCAGAGCTCCTATAATTCACCCCTCCACTTT. It specifies CASSEAAQSSYNSPLHF. The chain couples TRBV6-1 to TRBJ1-6; no D gene can be assigned with confidence. According to the germline V gene, CDR1 reads MNHNS and CDR2 reads SASEGT. The junction shows trimming of 0 bases on V and 0 bases on J, plus 9 bases between the germline ends. Including the terminal cysteine and phenylalanine, the CDR3 comprises 17 residues. Of all the DNA, just the CDR3 is kept, 51 bases in frame from base 1.